This entry describes one T cell receptor beta chain. This clonotype was found many times. Its antigen is currently not known. One base away there is no much larger clone; base qualities are not given. The sample originates from a study of spatial heterogeneity in lung cancer (dated by TCRdb to the late 2010s). Broadly, across the study: Beta-chain transcripts were consistently detected in greater numbers than alpha-chain transcripts, which likely reflected higher beta-chain transcript abundance. TCR transcript counts in tumor regions correlated strongly with a T cell transcriptional module score from matched bulk RNA-seq. In the raw uncorrected reads, each unique combination of TCR and UMI appeared more than ten times on average. In non-small cell lung cancer, the study quantitatively compared TCR alpha and beta repertoires across several tumor regions, matched nontumor lung, and blood. Nonsynonymous mutation counts, determined by whole-exome sequencing of tumor tissue, were related to TCR repertoire features. At surgery, hundreds of tumor regions, around 67 matched nontumor lung samples and 50 to 60 PBMC samples were TCR-sequenced for both alpha and beta chains. On the study overall, not on this receptor specifically: TCR-seq was estimated to cover only roughly 7% of tumor T cells for alpha chains and 13% for beta chains. The count of ubiquitous expanded TCRs correlated with the count of ubiquitous nonsynonymous mutations, and the count of regional expanded TCRs correlated with the count of regional nonsynonymous mutations. The tumor nonsynonymous mutation count correlated with the number of expanded intratumoral alpha and beta TCRs. Confirming at a functional level the hypothesis that regional TCRs recognize regional mutations was considered to require additional single-cell paired TCR alpha and beta sequencing.

Library preparation was by 5' RACE. Sequencing was carried out with a NextSeq 500. The TCR library protocol attached a unique molecular identifier to each TCR cDNA molecule to allow correction of PCR and sequencing errors. In the source study's methods: Decombinator tools were used for TCR identification, UMI-based error correction and CDR3 extraction. Expanded TCRs were defined as those above a frequency of 2 per 1,000, corresponding to the top 1% of the tumor frequency distribution. Expanded tumor TCRs were classed as regional if statistically deemed absent (corrected P<0.05) from at least one tumor region, otherwise ubiquitous. Renyi diversity was computed with the R vegan package after each repertoire had been subsampled 100 times to 5,000 TCRs. To build CDR3 similarity networks, amino acid triplet string-kernel similarity was used, and CDR3s were connected when their pairwise similarity was above 0.82. TCRdb's own reprocessing of the public reads used fastp at Q25 and MiXCR and kept productive beta chains. Each CDR3 protein gets just one entry, which takes the most common genes and DNA from the rows behind it. These V and J calls rely on TCRdb rather than the paper's analysis. In all, the sample holds over a thousand distinct CDR3 sequences, and over 8% of those were seen once. The top ten clonotypes cover approximately 38% of the sample.

The intended sense of this specimen's time point label: sample taken at primary tumor resection. Donors were some 78 patients with early-stage, untreated non-small cell lung cancer from the lung TRACERx cohort. TCR sequencing used whole RNA extracted from tumor and nontumor lung tissue, or from cryopreserved PBMC samples, without cell sorting. Only patients for whom sufficient RNA was available from at least two tumor regions were selected for TCR sequencing. Tumor and adjacent nontumor lung specimens were reviewed by a lung pathologist before selection. V is trimmed back by 5 bases and J by 2 bases, and the junction contains 6 bases that no gene match accounts for. The cysteine opens and the phenylalanine closes a CDR3 of 14 amino acids. Left in the record is the CDR3 DNA by itself, 42 bases read in frame from the first base. From a lookup of the germline V gene, CDR1 and CDR2 are MDHEN and SYDVKM.

Specimen: lung tumor tissue, collected at surgery. This clonotype was sampled from a female donor with early-stage non-small cell lung cancer. The chain couples TRBV28 to TRBJ2-7, with 7 central nucleotides matching TRBD2. The CDR3 region has the sequence CASSEQRGTYEQYF. The DNA reads as follows: TGTGCCAGCAGTGAACAGCGGGGTACCTACGAGCAGTACTTC.